Here is one TCR beta chain with its context. This entry comes from a study of blood T cell repertoires in COVID-19. Generated by immunoSEQ multiplex PCR, the TCRdb table keeps only in-frame clones and is missing some. Of approximately 330,000 clones in the sample, 80% to 90% were seen once. The CDR3 runs to 13 residues. The J segment lost 6 bases and the V segment lost 5 bases, leaving 4 bases of the junction unmatched. The source material was PBMCs or T cells enriched from blood (not recorded which). V and J are TRBV12-3 or TRBV12-4 and TRBJ2-7; 10 bases are shared with TRBD1. The TCR was taken from a woman aged 40 to 50 with acute COVID-19. The CDR3: CASSRQGASEQYF. The CDR3 nucleotides are TGTGCCAGCAGTCGACAGGGGGCCAGCGAGCAGTACTTC.